This T cell receptor beta chain was profiled in a study of control samples from healthy donors and cancer patients. The CDR3 loop spans 14 amino acids. CDR1 and CDR2 from the germline V gene are SGHTA and FQGNSA. V lost 5 bases and J lost 5; bases outside the gene matches: 7. Produced via immunoSEQ multiplex PCR; TCRdb's table is partial and in-frame only. The data show 230,000 or so clones, over 90% seen once. The receptor was derived from a man in his forties or fifties in good health. What was sequenced was blood. V usage is TRBV7-2 and J usage is TRBJ2-5, with 8 nucleotides matching TRBD1. DNA of the CDR3: TGTGCCAGCAGCCCCAACAGGGGGAAGGAGACCCAGTACTTC. Protein sequence: CASSPNRGKETQYF.